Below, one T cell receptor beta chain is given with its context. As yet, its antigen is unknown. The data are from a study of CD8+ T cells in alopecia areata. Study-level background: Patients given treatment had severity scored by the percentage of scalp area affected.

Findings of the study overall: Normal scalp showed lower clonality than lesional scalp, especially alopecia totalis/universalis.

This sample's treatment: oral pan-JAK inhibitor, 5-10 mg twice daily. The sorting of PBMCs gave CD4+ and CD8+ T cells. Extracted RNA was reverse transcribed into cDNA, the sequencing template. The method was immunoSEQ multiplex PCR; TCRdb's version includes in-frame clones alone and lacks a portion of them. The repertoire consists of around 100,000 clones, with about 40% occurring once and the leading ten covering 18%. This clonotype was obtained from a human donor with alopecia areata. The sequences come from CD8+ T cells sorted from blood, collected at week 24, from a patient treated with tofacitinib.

CDR3 protein: CASSKPSSPRETQYF. CDR3 coding DNA: TGTGCCAGCAGTAAACCTTCTAGTCCTCGAGAGACCCAGTACTTC. The gene calls are TRBV6-1 and TRBJ2-5; D remains unclear. Trimming shortened V by 5 bases and J by 4 bases, and 17 bases separated the two germline ends. Germline CDR1 is MNHNS and CDR2 is SASEGT. The CDR3 is 15 amino acids.